The 19 T cell receptor beta chains in this list originate from one sample, sequenced in a study of cytomegalovirus exposure and HLA in healthy donors. The PCR made use of 60 Vbeta and 13 Jbeta primers. Using immunoSEQ multiplex PCR, the repertoire was profiled, and TCRdb retains in-frame clones only, with some absent. The sample contains about 120,000 clones, roughly four fifths of which appear only once. The sample was PBMCs. The receptors originated from a woman younger than 35 in good health and CMV-seronegative.

This chain uses TRBV7-9 with TRBJ2-7; TRBD1 matches 7 bases. The CDR3 totals 11 residues. The trim removed 5 bases at V and 7 bases at J, leaving 2 bases unmatched. CDR1 and CDR2 from the germline V gene are SEHNR and FQNEAQ (reference sequence). For the CDR3, the DNA is TGTGCCAGCAGCACCAGGGGGGAGCAGTACTTC. This sequence encodes CASSTRGEQYF.

The chain is built from TRBV6-6 and TRBJ2-7; D is possibly TRBD1 (6 bases). Looked up from germline, CDR1 is MNHNY and CDR2 is SVGAGI (reference sequence). V was pared by 6 bases and J by 3 bases, with 21 bases between. This CDR3 comprises 16 residues. The CDR3 DNA sequence: TGTGCCAGCAGGCAGTCCGGGACACCTGATTTCTACGAGCAGTACTTC. Translated: CASRQSGTPDFYEQYF.

As DNA, the CDR3 is TGTGCCAGCAGTAGGGACAGGGGGCTTGGGGACTATGGCTACACCTTC. Translating gives CASSRDRGLGDYGYTF. The J gene is TRBJ1-2, the V gene TRBV28; TRBD1 matches 12 bases. J was trimmed by 3 bases and V by 5 bases; bases with no gene match: 7. The CDR3 runs to 16 residues. CDR1 and CDR2 from the germline V gene are MDHEN and SYDVKM.

V usage is TRBV28 and J usage is TRBJ1-5; the D gene is possibly TRBD1 (5 bases). The CDR3 length is 16 residues. Trimming took off 7 bases at V and 6 bases at J, with 22 bases between the two ends. The germline V gene encodes CDR1 MDHEN and CDR2 SYDVKM. CDR3 DNA sequence: TGTGCCAGCACCCCAATCCCCCAGGGTCGGGTTCAGCCCCAGCATTTT. Encoded protein: CASTPIPQGRVQPQHF.

The chain employs TRBV15 and TRBJ1-1, with TRBD1 as a possible D gene (5 bases). V lost 1 base and J 4 bases, leaving 16 bases between the germline ends. This CDR3 region has 16 residues. Germline loops: CDR1 LNHNV, CDR2 YYDKDF (reference sequence). Written as DNA, the CDR3 is TGTGCCACCAGCAGAGTATCAGGCAGGGTTGGCACTGAAGCTTTCTTT. Its translation: CATSRVSGRVGTEAFF.

The genes are TRBV25-1 and TRBJ1-6, with unresolved D. The V gene's germline CDR1 is MGHDK and CDR2 SYGVNS. V lost 3 bases, J lost 6 bases, and 9 bases lay in between. The CDR3 has 14 amino acids. The CDR3 here is CASSDNLSNSPLHF. The CDR3 bases are TGTGCCAGCAGTGATAACTTAAGTAATTCACCCCTCCACTTT.

This clone has just a few counts. The chain carries TRBV10-3 and TRBJ2-7; TRBD2 aligns across 9 bases. Germline V lookup: CDR1 ENHRY, CDR2 SYGVKD. This CDR3 comprises 19 residues. Unmatched junction bases numbered 23, after V lost 6 bases and J lost 5 bases. DNA for the CDR3: TGTGCCATCAGGAAAACCCGGGGTCCGGTAGGCGGGGGGGCCAACGAGCAGTACTTC. It translates to CAIRKTRGPVGGGANEQYF.

This clone was seen more than once but under ten times. The CDR3 DNA sequence: TGTGCCAGCAGTGACTCGTGGGGGGGAGCTTTCTTT. This codes for CASSDSWGGAFF. The chain is built from TRBV6-4 and TRBJ1-1, with D maybe TRBD1 (5 bases). V lost 0 bases, J lost 10 bases, and 9 bases lay in between. The V gene's germline CDR1 is MRHNA and CDR2 SNTAGT. The CDR3 loop spans 12 amino acids.

In this sample, this clone turned up a few times. The chain's CDR3 is CASSEWASATNEKLFF. CDR3 coding DNA: TGTGCCAGCAGTGAATGGGCGTCTGCAACTAATGAAAAACTGTTTTTT. J is TRBJ1-4 and V is TRBV2; D is ambiguous. Trimming left V 2 bases short and J 0 bases short, with 10 bases between. The CDR3 is 16 residues long. The germline V gene has CDR1 SNHLY and CDR2 FYNNEI.

This rearrangement joins TRBV5-1 to TRBJ2-7; weak D call: TRBD1 (5 bases). V lost 1 base and J 0 bases, leaving 14 bases between the germline ends. The CDR3 is 16 residues long. Germline CDR1 reads SGHRS; CDR2 reads YFSETQ. Here the CDR3 DNA reads TGCGCCAGCAGCTTGAAGGGGCAGAGGAGCTCCTACGAGCAGTACTTC. Its protein product is CASSLKGQRSSYEQYF.

The rearrangement uses TRBV5-1 and TRBJ2-2; possibly TRBD2 for D (5 bases). From germline, CDR1 is SGHRS and CDR2 YFSETQ. The V and J ends lost 0 bases and 3 bases respectively, with 12 bases between them. The CDR3 runs to 16 residues. The CDR3 DNA follows: TGCGCCAGCAGCTTGGGAGGGCCCGAGGACACCGGGGAGCTGTTTTTT. Encoded protein: CASSLGGPEDTGELFF.

This chain links TRBV6-5 with TRBJ2-3; D gene uncertain. Germline CDR1 and CDR2: MNHEY and SVGAGI. Trimming took off 2 bases at V and 2 bases at J, with 5 bases between the two ends. The CDR3 is 13 residues long. The CDR3 bases are TGTGCCAGCAGTTACACAGCCACAGATACGCAGTATTTT. Its translation is CASSYTATDTQYF.

V usage is TRBV11-2 and J usage is TRBJ1-1; possibly TRBD1 for D (5 bases). CDR1 and CDR2 (germline): SGHAT, FQNNGV. The CDR3 extends over 12 amino acids. V was cut by 0 bases and J by 8 bases, with 7 bases left in between. The CDR3: CASSLDRGEAFF. The CDR3 nucleotides are TGTGCCAGCAGCTTAGATAGGGGAGAAGCTTTCTTT.

The chain recombines TRBV27 with TRBJ1-1; D gene ambiguous. This CDR3 comprises 14 residues. Per germline, CDR1 MNHEY and CDR2 SMNVEV (reference sequence). Trimming left V 3 bases short and J 4 bases short, with 12 bases between. The CDR3 loop reads CASSFAPQVTEAFF. Here the CDR3 DNA reads TGTGCCAGCAGTTTTGCCCCGCAGGTCACTGAAGCTTTCTTT.

This chain joins TRBV10-2 and TRBJ1-5; D unresolved. V was trimmed by 3 bases and J by 0 bases, leaving 3 bases between them. The V gene's germline CDR1 is WSHSY and CDR2 SAAADI. The CDR3 is 13 amino acids. In DNA form, the CDR3 reads TGCGCCAGCAGTGACTATAGCAATCAGCCCCAGCATTTT. This sequence encodes CASSDYSNQPQHF.

The chain couples TRBV7-6 to TRBJ1-1; perhaps TRBD1 as D (5 bases). Looked up from germline, CDR1 is SGHVS and CDR2 is FNYEAQ. Trimming cost V 4 bases and J 4 bases, with 16 bases left between them. CDR3 length: 15 amino acids. The CDR3 loop reads CASSSLRSGGTEAFF. The CDR3 DNA follows: TGTGCCAGCAGCTCCCTCAGGTCGGGGGGCACTGAAGCTTTCTTT.

The table lists this clone with a few counts. This chain links TRBV9 with TRBJ2-2, with D unclear. The CDR3 runs 12 residues. Per the germline V gene, CDR1 is SGDLS and CDR2 is YYNGEE. V dropped 4 bases and J dropped 2 bases, with 3 bases sitting between them. CDR3 amino acids: CASSLNTGELFF. In DNA form, the CDR3 reads TGTGCCAGCAGCCTCAACACCGGGGAGCTGTTTTTT.

The chain employs TRBV1 and TRBJ1-3. TRBV1 is flagged as a pseudogene. CDR3 length equals 15 residues. In DNA, the CDR3 is TGCACCAGCAGCCAAGATACGGAGTCTGGAAACACCATATATTTT. This encodes CTSSQDTESGNTIYF.

The chain uses TRBV13 and TRBJ1-1; unclear D gene. The ends were cut back, 6 bases at V and 4 bases at J, with 15 bases in the middle. The CDR3 is made up of 14 amino acids. The germline CDR1 and CDR2 sequences are PRHDT and FYEKMQ (reference sequence). CDR3 bases: TGTGCCAGCAGGGTCTTTGGGCCCGGCACTGAAGCTTTCTTT. Protein sequence: CASRVFGPGTEAFF.